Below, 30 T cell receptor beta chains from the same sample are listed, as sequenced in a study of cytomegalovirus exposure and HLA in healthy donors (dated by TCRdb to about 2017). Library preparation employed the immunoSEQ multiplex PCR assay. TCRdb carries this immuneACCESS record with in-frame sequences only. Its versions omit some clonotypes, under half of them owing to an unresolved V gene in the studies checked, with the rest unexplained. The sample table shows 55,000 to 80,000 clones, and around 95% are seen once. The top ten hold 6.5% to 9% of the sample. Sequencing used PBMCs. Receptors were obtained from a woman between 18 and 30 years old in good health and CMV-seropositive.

CDR3 DNA: TGTGCCAGCACCCTAACCCAGACAGTGAACACTGAAGCTTTCTTT. Encoded protein: CASTLTQTVNTEAFF. The V and J genes are TRBV5-4 and TRBJ1-1, with D perhaps TRBD1 (5 bases). Trimming took off 6 bases at V and 0 bases at J, with 15 bases between the two ends. This CDR3 has 15 residues. Looked up from germline, CDR1 is SGHNT and CDR2 is YYREEE (reference sequence).

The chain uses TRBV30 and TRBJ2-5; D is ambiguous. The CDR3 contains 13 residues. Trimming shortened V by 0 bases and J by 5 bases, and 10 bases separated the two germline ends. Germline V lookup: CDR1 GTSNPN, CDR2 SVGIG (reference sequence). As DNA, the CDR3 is TGTGCCTGGAGTGTAGCCAGGCCGGAGACCCAGTACTTC. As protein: CAWSVARPETQYF.

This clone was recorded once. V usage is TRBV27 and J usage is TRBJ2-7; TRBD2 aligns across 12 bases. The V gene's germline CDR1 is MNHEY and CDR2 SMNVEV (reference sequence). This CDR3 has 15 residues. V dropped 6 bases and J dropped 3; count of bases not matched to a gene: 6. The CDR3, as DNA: TGTGCCAGCAGAAAACTAGCGGGAGGAAACTACGAGCAGTACTTC. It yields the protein CASRKLAGGNYEQYF.

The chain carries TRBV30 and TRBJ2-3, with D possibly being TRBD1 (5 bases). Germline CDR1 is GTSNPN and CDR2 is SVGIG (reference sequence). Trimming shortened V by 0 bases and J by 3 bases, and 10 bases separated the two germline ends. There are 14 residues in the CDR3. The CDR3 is CAWSVNRWTDTQYF. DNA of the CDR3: TGTGCCTGGAGTGTAAACAGGTGGACAGATACGCAGTATTTT.

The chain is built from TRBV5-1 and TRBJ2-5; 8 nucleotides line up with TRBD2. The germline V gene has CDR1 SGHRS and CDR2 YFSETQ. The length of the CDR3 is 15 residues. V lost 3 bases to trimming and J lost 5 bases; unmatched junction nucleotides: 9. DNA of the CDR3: TGCGCCAGCAGCTCCGGGACTAGTTTATTTGAGACCCAGTACTTC. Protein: CASSSGTSLFETQYF.

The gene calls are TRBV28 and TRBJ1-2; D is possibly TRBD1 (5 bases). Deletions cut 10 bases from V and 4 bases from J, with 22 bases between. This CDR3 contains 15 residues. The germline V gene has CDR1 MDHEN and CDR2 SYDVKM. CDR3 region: CATIRTPGGGYGYTF. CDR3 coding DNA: TGTGCCACGATACGTACCCCCGGGGGGGGCTATGGCTACACCTTC.

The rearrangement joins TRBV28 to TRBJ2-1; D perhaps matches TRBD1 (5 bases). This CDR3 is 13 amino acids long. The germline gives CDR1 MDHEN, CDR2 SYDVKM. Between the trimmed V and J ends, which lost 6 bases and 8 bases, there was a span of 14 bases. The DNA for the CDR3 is TGTGCCAGCAGCTCAGGGCGTCAGGATGAGCAGTTCTTC. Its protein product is CASSSGRQDEQFF.

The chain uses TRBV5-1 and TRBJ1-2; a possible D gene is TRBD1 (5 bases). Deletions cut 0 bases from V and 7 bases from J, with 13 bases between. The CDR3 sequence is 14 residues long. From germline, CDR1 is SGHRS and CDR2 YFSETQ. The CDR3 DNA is TGCGCCAGCAGCTTGGCCCAACGGGGGTCTGGCTACACCTTC. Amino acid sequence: CASSLAQRGSGYTF. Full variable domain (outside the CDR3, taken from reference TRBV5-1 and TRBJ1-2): KAGVTQTPRYLIKTRGQQVTLSCSPISGHRSVSWYQQTPGQGLQFLFEYFSETQRNKGNFPGRFSGRQFSNSRSEMNVSTLELGDSALYLCASSLAQRGSGYTFGSGTRLTVV.

CDR3 sequence reads: CASSWAPPDTQYF. The CDR3, as DNA: TGTGCCAGCAGCTGGGCCCCTCCAGATACGCAGTATTTT. V and J are TRBV5-5 and TRBJ2-3; no clear D. In germline, CDR1 is SGHKS, CDR2 YYEKEE (reference sequence). With 3 bases removed from V and 4 bases from J, the gap between germline ends came to 9 bases. The CDR3 length is 13 residues.

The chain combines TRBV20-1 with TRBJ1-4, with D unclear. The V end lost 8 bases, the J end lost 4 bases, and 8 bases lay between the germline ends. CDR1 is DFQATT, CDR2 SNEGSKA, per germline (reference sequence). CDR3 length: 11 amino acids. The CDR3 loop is CSSQLNEKLFF. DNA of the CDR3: TGCAGTTCCCAACTTAATGAAAAACTGTTTTTT.

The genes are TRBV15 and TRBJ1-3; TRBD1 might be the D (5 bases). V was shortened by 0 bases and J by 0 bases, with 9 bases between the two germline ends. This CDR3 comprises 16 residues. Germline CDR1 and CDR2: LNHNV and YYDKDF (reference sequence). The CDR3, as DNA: TGTGCCACCAGCAGAGATGGGCAGGGCTCTGGAAACACCATATATTTT. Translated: CATSRDGQGSGNTIYF.

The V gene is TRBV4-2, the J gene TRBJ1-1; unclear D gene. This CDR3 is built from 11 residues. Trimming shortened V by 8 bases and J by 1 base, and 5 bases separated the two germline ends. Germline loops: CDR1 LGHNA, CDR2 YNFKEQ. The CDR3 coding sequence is TGTGCCAGCGCCGGGAACACTGAAGCTTTCTTT. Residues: CASAGNTEAFF.

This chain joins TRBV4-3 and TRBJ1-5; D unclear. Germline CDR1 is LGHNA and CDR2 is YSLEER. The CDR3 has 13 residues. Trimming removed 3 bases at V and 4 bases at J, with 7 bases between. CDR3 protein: CASSHGGNQPQHF. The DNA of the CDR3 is TGCGCCAGCAGCCACGGCGGGAATCAGCCCCAGCATTTT.

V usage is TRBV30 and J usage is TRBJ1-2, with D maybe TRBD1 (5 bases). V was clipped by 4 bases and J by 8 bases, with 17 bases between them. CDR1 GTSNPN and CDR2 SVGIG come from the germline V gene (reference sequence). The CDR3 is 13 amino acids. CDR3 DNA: TGTGCCTGGACAAAACGGGCAGGGATGGGCTACACCTTC. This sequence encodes CAWTKRAGMGYTF.

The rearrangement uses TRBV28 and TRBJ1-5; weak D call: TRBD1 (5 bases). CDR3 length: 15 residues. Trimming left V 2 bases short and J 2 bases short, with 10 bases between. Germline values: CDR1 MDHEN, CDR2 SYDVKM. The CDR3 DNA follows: TGTGCCAGCAGTTTACTACGGGGGGGCAATCAGCCCCAGCATTTT. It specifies CASSLLRGGNQPQHF.

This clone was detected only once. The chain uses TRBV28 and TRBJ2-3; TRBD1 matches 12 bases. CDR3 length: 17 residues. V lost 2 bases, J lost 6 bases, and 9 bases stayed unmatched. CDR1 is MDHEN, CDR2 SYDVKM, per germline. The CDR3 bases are TGTGCCAGCAGTTTAAATACGGGACAGGGGGCGGGTGATACGCAGTATTTT. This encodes CASSLNTGQGAGDTQYF.

CDR3 in DNA: TGTGCCAGCAGTTTGGGACTGCTGAACACCGGGGAGCTGTTTTTT. This codes for CASSLGLLNTGELFF. V usage is TRBV27 and J usage is TRBJ2-2, with D perhaps TRBD2 (6 bases). Germline assignment: CDR1 MNHEY and CDR2 SMNVEV (reference sequence). This CDR3 is 15 amino acids long. V was cut by 3 bases and J by 1 base, with 9 bases left in between.

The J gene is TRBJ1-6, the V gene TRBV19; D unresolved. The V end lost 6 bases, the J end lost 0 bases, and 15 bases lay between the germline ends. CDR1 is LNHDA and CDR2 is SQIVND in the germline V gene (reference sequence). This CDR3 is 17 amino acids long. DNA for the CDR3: TGTGCCAGTAGCAGCGGACCCGCGAGCTCCTATAATTCACCCCTCCACTTT. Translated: CASSSGPASSYNSPLHF.

The CDR3 DNA reads TGTGCCAGCAGCTTAATGGCTAGCGGGAGTCTGGGAGATACGCAGTATTTT. Its translation is CASSLMASGSLGDTQYF. The rearrangement links TRBV7-3 to TRBJ2-3; 10 nucleotides line up with TRBD2. The CDR3 covers 17 residues. The V gene's germline CDR1 is SGHTA and CDR2 FQGTGA. Unmatched junction bases numbered 9, after V lost 1 base and J lost 5 bases.

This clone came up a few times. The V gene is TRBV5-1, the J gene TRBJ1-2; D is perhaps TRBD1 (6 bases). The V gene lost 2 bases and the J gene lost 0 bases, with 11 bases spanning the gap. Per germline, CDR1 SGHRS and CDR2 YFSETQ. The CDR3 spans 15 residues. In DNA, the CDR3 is TGCGCCAGCAGCTTCTCAGGACAGACTAACTATGGCTACACCTTC. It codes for CASSFSGQTNYGYTF.

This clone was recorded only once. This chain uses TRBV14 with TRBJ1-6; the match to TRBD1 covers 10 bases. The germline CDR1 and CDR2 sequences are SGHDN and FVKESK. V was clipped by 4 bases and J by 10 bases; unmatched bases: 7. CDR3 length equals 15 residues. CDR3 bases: TGTGCCAGCAGCCTGGGACAGGGGTACAGGTCACCCCTCCACTTT. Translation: CASSLGQGYRSPLHF.

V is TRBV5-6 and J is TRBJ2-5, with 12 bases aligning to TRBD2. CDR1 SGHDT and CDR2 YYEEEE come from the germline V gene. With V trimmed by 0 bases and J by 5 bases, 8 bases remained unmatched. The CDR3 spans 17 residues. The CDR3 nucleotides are TGTGCCAGCAGCTTGGCCCCAGGACTAGCGGGGAAGGAGACCCAGTACTTC. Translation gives CASSLAPGLAGKETQYF.

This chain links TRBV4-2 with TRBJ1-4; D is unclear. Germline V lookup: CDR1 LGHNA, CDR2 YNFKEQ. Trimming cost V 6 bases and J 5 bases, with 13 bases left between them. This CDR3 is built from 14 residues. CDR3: CASRPDGKNEKLFF. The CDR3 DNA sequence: TGTGCCAGCAGGCCCGACGGGAAAAATGAAAAACTGTTTTTT.

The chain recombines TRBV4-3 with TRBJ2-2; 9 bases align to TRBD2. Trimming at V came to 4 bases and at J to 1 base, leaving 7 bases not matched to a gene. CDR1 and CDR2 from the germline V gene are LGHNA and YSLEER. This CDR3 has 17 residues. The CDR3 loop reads CASSPHIAGENTGELFF. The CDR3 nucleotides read TGCGCCAGCAGCCCCCACATAGCGGGGGAGAACACCGGGGAGCTGTTTTTT.

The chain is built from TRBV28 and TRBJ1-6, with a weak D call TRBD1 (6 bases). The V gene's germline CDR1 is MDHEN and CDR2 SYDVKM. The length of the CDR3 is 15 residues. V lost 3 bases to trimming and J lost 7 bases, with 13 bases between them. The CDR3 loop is CASSLRGGANSPLHF. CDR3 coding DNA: TGTGCCAGCAGTTTGAGAGGGGGAGCGAATTCACCCCTCCACTTT.

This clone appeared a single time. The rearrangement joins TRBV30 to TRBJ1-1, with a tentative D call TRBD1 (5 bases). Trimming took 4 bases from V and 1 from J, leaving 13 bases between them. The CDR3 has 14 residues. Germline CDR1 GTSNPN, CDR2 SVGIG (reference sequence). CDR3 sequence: CAWISRAPNTEAFF. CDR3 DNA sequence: TGTGCCTGGATTTCCAGGGCCCCGAACACTGAAGCTTTCTTT.

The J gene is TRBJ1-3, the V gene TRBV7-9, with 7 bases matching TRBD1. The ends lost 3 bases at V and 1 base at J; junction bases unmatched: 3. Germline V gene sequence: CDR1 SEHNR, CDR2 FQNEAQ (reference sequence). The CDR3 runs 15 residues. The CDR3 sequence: CASSLSTGSGNTIYF. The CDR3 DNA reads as TGTGCCAGCAGCTTGTCGACAGGGTCTGGAAACACCATATATTTT.

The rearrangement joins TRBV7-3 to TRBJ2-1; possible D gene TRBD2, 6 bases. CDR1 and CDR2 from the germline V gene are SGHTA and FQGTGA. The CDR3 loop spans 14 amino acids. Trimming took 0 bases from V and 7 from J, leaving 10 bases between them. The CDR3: CASSLTSGVNEQFF. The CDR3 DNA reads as TGTGCCAGCAGCTTAACTTCGGGGGTTAATGAGCAGTTCTTC.

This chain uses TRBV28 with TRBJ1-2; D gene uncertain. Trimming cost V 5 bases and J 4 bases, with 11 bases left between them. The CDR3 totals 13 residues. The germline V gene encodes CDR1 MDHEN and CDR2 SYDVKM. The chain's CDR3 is CASSQRAGYGYTF. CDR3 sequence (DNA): TGTGCCAGCAGTCAAAGAGCTGGCTATGGCTACACCTTC.

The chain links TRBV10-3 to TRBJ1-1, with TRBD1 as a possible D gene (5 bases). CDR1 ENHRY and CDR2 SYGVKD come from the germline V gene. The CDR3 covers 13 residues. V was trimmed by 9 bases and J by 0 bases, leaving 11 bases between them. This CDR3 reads CAIKPTVNTEAFF. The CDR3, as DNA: TGTGCCATAAAGCCGACAGTGAACACTGAAGCTTTCTTT.